This T cell receptor beta chain was found in a study of beta chain features in type 1 diabetes. Study-wide results and caveats: The analysis here could not establish whether HLA type shapes TCRB rearrangement. TCRB CDR3 length was moderately but significantly reduced in all four CD4+ subsets of Type 1 diabetes patients. In the patient group, naive, central memory and Treg TCRB repertoires seemed more alike than in the healthy donor group.

Notes on this clone: Its matching antigen is unknown.

Reverse transcribing all isolated RNA meant expressed TCRB transcripts were sequenced. Profiling relied on immunoSEQ multiplex PCR, and the TCRdb table lists in-frame clones only, not all of them. Of approximately 160,000 clones listed, roughly 60% are singletons. Trimming shortened V by 7 bases and J by 2 bases, and 14 bases separated the two germline ends. The CDR3 has 13 residues. CDR1 is SQVTM, CDR2 ANQGSEA, per germline. The TCR was taken from a man aged 25 to 40 with type 1 diabetes. V gene TRBV29-1 combines with J gene TRBJ2-5, with D maybe TRBD1 (6 bases). The source material was naive CD4+ T cells from blood. Here the CDR3 reads CSASMGTQETQYF. DNA of the CDR3: TGCAGCGCCTCTATGGGGACACAAGAGACCCAGTACTTC.